The clone carrying this T cell receptor beta chain was seen ten or more times. Its antigen is not known. The data belong to a study of CD8 T cells in ankylosing spondylitis. V gave up 11 bases and J gave up 5 bases; unmatched junction bases: 5. This CDR3 spans 13 amino acids. TCR beta libraries were made by quantitative 5'-RACE with molecular barcodes. TCRdb called the 5' RACE reads again in MiXCR, with one record for every CDR3 protein. The sample carries roughly 130,000 distinct CDR3 sequences, approximately 13% recorded once. Study results and caveats: For ankylosing spondylitis blood, a TCR beta motif of seven to nine highly homologous variants appeared characteristic. Some of the motif variants had earlier been found in reactive arthritis patients' fluid and blood. Matched ankylosing spondylitis synovial fluid reportedly showed significant enrichment of disease-linked clones.

This receptor was identified in a female donor with ankylosing spondylitis or in good health (not recorded which). The sequenced material came from blood, either unsorted or a sorted T cell fraction (not recorded which). The chain recombines TRBV12-3 or TRBV12-4 with TRBJ2-3, with 12 bases identical to TRBD2. For the CDR3, the DNA is TGTGCCGTGACTAGCGGGAGTGGAGATACGCAGTATTTT. It translates to CAVTSGSGDTQYF.